This TCR beta chain was sequenced during a study of OX40 agonist ivuxolimab in advanced cancers. As concerns this clone: Its antigen is unidentified.

Libraries were prepared by immunoSEQ multiplex PCR; TCRdb keeps only in-frame clonotypes and omits some of them. The table lists roughly 56,000 clones, roughly 88% of them singletons. General study results and limits: CD8+ T cells averaged more expanded clones than CD4+.

CDR3 length: 14 amino acids. Trimming cost V 5 bases and J 11 bases, with 18 bases left between them. CDR1 is SGHVS and CDR2 is FNYEAQ in the germline V gene. The chain is built from TRBV7-6 and TRBJ1-4; weak D call: TRBD1 (5 bases). This sequence was found in an adult with an advanced solid tumor such as melanoma, head and neck, liver or kidney cancer. The sequencing used CD4+ or CD8+ T cells sorted from blood, collected in a trial of the OX40 agonist ivuxolimab. The DNA of the CDR3 is TGTGCCAGCAGCAAGACTCCTGGGGGGGGGAAACTGTTTTTT. It specifies CASSKTPGGGKLFF.